The rows below give T cell receptor beta chains drawn from one sample of a study of T cell responses to AZD1222 COVID-19 vaccine. Using immunoSEQ multiplex PCR, the repertoire was profiled, and TCRdb retains in-frame clones only, with some absent. The sample carries about 110,000 clones, about 92% recorded once. This sample comprised peripheral blood, obtained 28 days after the second AZD1222 dose. These receptors were collected from an adult who received the AZD1222 COVID-19 vaccine. CDR3s include the opening cysteine and the closing phenylalanine or tryptophan. A D gene is named only where the DNA matches it firmly. Size is stated for part of the rows, as once, few or many counts, or as a class when the clone is expanded.

clone size	D gene	J gene	V gene	CDR3 protein	CDR3 DNA
-	-	TRBJ1-5	TRBV7-3	CASIGSSRCNQPQHF	TGTGCCAGCATCGGGAGTAGTCGATGCAATCAGCCCCAGCATTTT
-	-	TRBJ1-4	TRBV7-2	CASSGREPNEKLFF	TGTGCCAGCAGCGGCCGGGAGCCTAATGAAAAACTGTTTTTT
-	TRBD1	TRBJ2-3	TRBV7-2	CASSLMVDRSFYF	TGTGCCAGCAGCTTAATGGTGGACAGGTCTTTTTATTTT
-	-	TRBJ1-6	TRBV21-1	CASSEDRASPLHF	TGTGCCAGCAGCGAAGACAGGGCATCACCCCTCCACTTT
-	TRBD1	TRBJ2-6	TRBV18	CASPNPRQGNSGANVLTF	TGTGCCAGTCCCAACCCCCGACAGGGGAACTCTGGGGCCAACGTCCTGACTTTC
-	-	TRBJ2-7	TRBV7-2	CASSLVSGGYEQYF	TGTGCCAGCAGCTTAGTATCAGGGGGGTACGAGCAGTACTTC
-	-	TRBJ1-2	TRBV5-1	CASSSDGQSSRYYGYTF	TGCGCCAGCAGCTCGGATGGACAATCCTCAAGATACTATGGCTACACCTTC
-	-	TRBJ1-5	TRBV19	CASSIPGRDSNQPQHF	TGTGCCAGTAGTATCCCAGGGCGGGATAGCAATCAGCCCCAGCATTTT
-	-	TRBJ2-7	TRBV24-1	CATSALRQGSYEQYF	TGTGCCACCAGTGCCCTTAGGCAGGGCTCCTACGAGCAGTACTTC
-	TRBD2	TRBJ2-2	TRBV5-6	CASSGGTSGVRDSGELFF	TGTGCCAGCAGCGGCGGGACTAGCGGGGTACGGGACTCCGGGGAGCTGTTTTTT
-	-	TRBJ2-7	TRBV7-9	CASSPPSTYEQYF	TGTGCCAGCAGCCCCCCTTCTACCTACGAGCAGTACTTC
once	-	TRBJ2-7	TRBV18	CASSPQLDTRREQYF	TGTGCCAGCTCTCCCCAGCTCGACACGCGGAGGGAGCAGTACTTC
-	-	TRBJ1-1	TRBV10-1	CASIAPGRVNEAFF	TGCGCCAGCATCGCCCCAGGGCGGGTCAATGAAGCTTTCTTT
-	TRBD1	TRBJ1-2	TRBV5-6	CASSLAFGQGIYGYTF	TGTGCCAGCAGCTTGGCGTTCGGACAGGGAATCTATGGCTACACCTTC
few	TRBD1	TRBJ1-3	TRBV6-5	CASSNTGVGGNTIYF	TGTGCCAGCAGCAATACAGGGGTGGGTGGAAACACCATATATTTT
-	-	TRBJ1-1	TRBV20-1	CSAGGPWAFF	TGCAGTGCTGGGGGACCTTGGGCTTTCTTT
once	TRBD1	TRBJ1-2	TRBV6-5	CASSYDRDRGFGYTF	TGTGCCAGCAGTTACGATCGGGACAGGGGGTTTGGCTACACCTTC
-	-	TRBJ1-2	TRBV24-1	CATSSANYGYTF	TGTGCCACCAGTTCAGCTAACTATGGCTACACCTTC
-	TRBD2	TRBJ2-5	TRBV10-3	CATLAGVQETQYF	TGTGCCACCCTAGCGGGGGTCCAAGAGACCCAGTACTTC
once	TRBD2	TRBJ2-3	TRBV2	CASFGVSGGAGTDTQYF	TGTGCCAGCTTTGGTGTTAGCGGGGGGGCCGGCACAGATACGCAGTATTTT
-	-	TRBJ2-1	TRBV12-3/TRBV12-4	CASSLAFNEQFF	TGTGCCAGCAGTTTAGCGTTTAATGAGCAGTTCTTC
-	-	TRBJ1-5	TRBV7-6	CASSSLEPGGNQPQHF	TGTGCCAGCAGCTCGCTGGAACCTGGGGGCAATCAGCCCCAGCATTTT
-	-	TRBJ2-7	TRBV9	CASSGRGQPLRQYF	TGTGCCAGCAGCGGGCGCGGGCAGCCACTGAGGCAGTACTTC
-	-	TRBJ2-7	TRBV11-2	CASSLAGLGDEQYF	TGTGCCAGCAGCTTAGCGGGGTTAGGCGACGAGCAGTACTTC
-	-	TRBJ2-7	TRBV12-3/TRBV12-4	CASRGTLRYEQYF	TGTGCCAGCAGGGGGACCCTCCGTTACGAGCAGTACTTC
-	-	TRBJ1-5	TRBV5-8	CASSLARGPQHF	TGTGCCAGCAGCTTGGCCCGAGGGCCCCAGCATTTT
-	-	TRBJ2-5	TRBV5-3	CARSGGLETQYF	TGTGCCAGAAGCGGGGGCCTAGAGACCCAGTACTTC
few	TRBD1	TRBJ1-2	TRBV27	CASSFDRGEGGYTF	TGTGCCAGCAGTTTTGACAGGGGCGAGGGTGGCTACACCTTC
once	-	TRBJ1-1	TRBV29-1	CSVVLGGRGTEAFF	TGCAGCGTTGTACTTGGAGGGAGGGGCACTGAAGCTTTCTTT
-	TRBD1	TRBJ1-2	TRBV11-2	CASSLGGQGTGGYTF	TGTGCCAGCAGCTTAGGGGGACAGGGGACAGGCGGCTACACCTTC
-	TRBD1	TRBJ1-2	TRBV6-5	CASRRQGNYGYTF	TGTGCCAGCAGAAGACAGGGAAACTATGGCTACACCTTC
-	TRBD2	TRBJ2-2	TRBV3-1/TRBV3-2	CASTQTSGDFTGELFF	TGTGCCAGCACCCAGACTAGCGGTGATTTCACCGGGGAGCTGTTTTTT
-	-	TRBJ2-2	TRBV15	CATSRELVNTGELFF	TGTGCCACCAGCAGAGAGTTAGTGAACACCGGGGAGCTGTTTTTT
many	-	TRBJ1-4	TRBV5-4	CASRPGIDEKLFF	TGTGCCAGCAGGCCGGGAATAGATGAAAAACTGTTTTTT
few	-	TRBJ1-1	TRBV6-1	CASSERWEGTEAFF	TGTGCCAGCAGTGAACGATGGGAGGGCACTGAAGCTTTCTTT
-	-	TRBJ1-5	TRBV18	CASSREGLPQHF	TGTGCCAGCTCACGGGAAGGGCTGCCCCAGCATTTT
-	TRBD2	TRBJ2-3	TRBV6-2/TRBV6-3	CASSKTRTSGGRTDTQYF	TGTGCCAGCAGTAAGACGCGAACTAGCGGGGGGCGCACAGATACGCAGTATTTT
-	-	TRBJ1-1	TRBV19	CASSGRVGNTEAFF	TGTGCCAGTAGTGGCAGGGTTGGGAACACTGAAGCTTTCTTT
-	-	TRBJ2-5	TRBV5-4	CASSLGVGAETQYF	TGTGCCAGCAGCTTGGGTGTGGGGGCGGAGACCCAGTACTTC
-	-	TRBJ2-2	TRBV7-8	CASSLAPGQNTGELFF	TGTGCCAGCAGCTTAGCGCCAGGGCAGAACACCGGGGAGCTGTTTTTT
-	-	TRBJ2-5	TRBV6-5	CAIQGNQETQYF	TGTGCCATCCAAGGGAATCAAGAGACCCAGTACTTC
once	-	TRBJ2-2	TRBV19	CASSIGWANTGELFF	TGTGCCAGTAGTATAGGTTGGGCAAACACCGGGGAGCTGTTTTTT
-	-	TRBJ2-7	TRBV27	CASSLGRVYEQYF	TGTGCCAGCAGTTTAGGCAGGGTGTACGAGCAGTACTTC
many	-	TRBJ2-5	TRBV3-1/TRBV3-2	CASSQRPGEETQYF	TGTGCCAGCAGCCAAAGACCGGGGGAAGAGACCCAGTACTTC
-	TRBD2	TRBJ2-1	TRBV9	CASSVTSGGRNEQFF	TGTGCCAGCAGCGTAACTAGCGGGGGTCGTAATGAGCAGTTCTTC
-	TRBD1	TRBJ2-7	TRBV3-1/TRBV3-2	CASSRLGGSGQGHEQYF	TGTGCCAGCAGCCGCCTGGGGGGATCGGGACAGGGCCACGAGCAGTACTTC